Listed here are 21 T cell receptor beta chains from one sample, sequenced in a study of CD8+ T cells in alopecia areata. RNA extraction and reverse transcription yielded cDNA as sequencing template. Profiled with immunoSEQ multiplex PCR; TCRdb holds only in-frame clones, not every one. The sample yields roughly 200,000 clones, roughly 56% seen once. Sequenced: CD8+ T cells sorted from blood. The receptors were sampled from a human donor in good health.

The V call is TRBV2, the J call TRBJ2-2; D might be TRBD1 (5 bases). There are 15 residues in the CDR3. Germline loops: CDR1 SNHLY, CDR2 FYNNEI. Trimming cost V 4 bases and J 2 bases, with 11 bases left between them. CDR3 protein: CASSGETVNTGELFF. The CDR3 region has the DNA TGTGCCAGCAGTGGAGAGACAGTAAACACCGGGGAGCTGTTTTTT.

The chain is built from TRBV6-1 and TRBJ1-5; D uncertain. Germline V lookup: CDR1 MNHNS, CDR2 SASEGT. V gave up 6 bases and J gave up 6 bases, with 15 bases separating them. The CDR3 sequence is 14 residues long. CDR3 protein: CASSLESAVQPQHF. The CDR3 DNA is TGTGCCAGCAGCCTAGAGTCGGCAGTTCAGCCCCAGCATTTT.

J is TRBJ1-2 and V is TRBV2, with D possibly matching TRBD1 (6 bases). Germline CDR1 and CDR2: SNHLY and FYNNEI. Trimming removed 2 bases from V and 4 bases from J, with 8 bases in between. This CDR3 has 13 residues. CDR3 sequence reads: CASSERTVYGYTF. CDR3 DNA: TGTGCCAGCAGTGAACGGACAGTCTATGGCTACACCTTC.

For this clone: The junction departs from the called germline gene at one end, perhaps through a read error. DNA for the CDR3: TGTGCCAGCGGGGAACGGGACTTC. Translating it yields CASGERDF. This chain uses TRBV25-1 with TRBJ2-7, with unresolved D. This CDR3 is 8 amino acids long. The germline gives CDR1 MGHDK, CDR2 SYGVNS.

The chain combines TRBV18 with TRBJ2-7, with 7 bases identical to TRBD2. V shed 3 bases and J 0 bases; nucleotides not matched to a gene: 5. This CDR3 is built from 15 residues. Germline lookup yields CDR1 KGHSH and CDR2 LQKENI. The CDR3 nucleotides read TGTGCCAGCTCACCCCCGGGGGGAAGCTCCTACGAGCAGTACTTC. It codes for CASSPPGGSSYEQYF.

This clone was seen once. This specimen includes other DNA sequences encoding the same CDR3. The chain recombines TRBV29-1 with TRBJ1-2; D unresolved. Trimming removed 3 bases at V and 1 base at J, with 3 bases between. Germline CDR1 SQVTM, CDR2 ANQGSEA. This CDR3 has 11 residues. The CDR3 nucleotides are TGCAGCGTTGACAGTAACTATGGCTACACCTTC. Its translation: CSVDSNYGYTF.

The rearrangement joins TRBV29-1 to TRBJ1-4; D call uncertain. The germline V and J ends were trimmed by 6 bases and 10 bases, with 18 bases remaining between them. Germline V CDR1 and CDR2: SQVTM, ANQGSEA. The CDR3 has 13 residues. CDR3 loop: CSVPDPRTGKLFF. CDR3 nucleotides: TGCAGCGTCCCGGATCCTAGGACGGGAAAACTGTTTTTT.

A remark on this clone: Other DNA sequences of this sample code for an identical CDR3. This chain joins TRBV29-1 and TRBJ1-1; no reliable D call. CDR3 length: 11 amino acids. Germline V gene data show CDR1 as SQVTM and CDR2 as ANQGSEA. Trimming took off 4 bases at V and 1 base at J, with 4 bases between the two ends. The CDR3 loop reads CSVVTNTEAFF. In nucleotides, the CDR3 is TGCAGCGTTGTTACGAACACTGAAGCTTTCTTT.

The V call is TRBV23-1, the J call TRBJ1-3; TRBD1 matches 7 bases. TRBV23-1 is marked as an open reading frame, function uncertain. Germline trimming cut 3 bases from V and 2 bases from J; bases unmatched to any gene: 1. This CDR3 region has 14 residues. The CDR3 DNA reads TGCGCCAGCAGTCACAGGGGGGCTGGAAACACCATATATTTT. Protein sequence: CASSHRGAGNTIYF.

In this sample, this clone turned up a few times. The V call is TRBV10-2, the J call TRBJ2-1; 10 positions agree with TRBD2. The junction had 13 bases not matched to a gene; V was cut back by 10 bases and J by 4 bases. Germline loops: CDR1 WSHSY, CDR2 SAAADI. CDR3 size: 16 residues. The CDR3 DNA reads TGCGCCACCGAGCTCCCTAGCGGGGGATCGTACAATGAGCAGTTCTTC. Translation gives CATELPSGGSYNEQFF.

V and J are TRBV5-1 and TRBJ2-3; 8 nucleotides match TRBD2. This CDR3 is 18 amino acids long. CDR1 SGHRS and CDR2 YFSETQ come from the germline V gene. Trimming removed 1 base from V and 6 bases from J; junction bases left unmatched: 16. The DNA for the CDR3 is TGCGCCAGCAGCTTGCGGACTAGCCCATACGGACGAGGGGATACGCAGTATTTT. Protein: CASSLRTSPYGRGDTQYF.

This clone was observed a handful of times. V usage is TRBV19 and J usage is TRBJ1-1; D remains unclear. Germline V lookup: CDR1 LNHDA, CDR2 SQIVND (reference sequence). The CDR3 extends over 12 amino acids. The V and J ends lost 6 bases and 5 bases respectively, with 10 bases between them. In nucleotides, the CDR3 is TGTGCCAGTAGCCCCGCTGGAACTGAAGCTTTCTTT. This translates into CASSPAGTEAFF. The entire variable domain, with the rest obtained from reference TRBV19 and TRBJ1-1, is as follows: DGGITQSPKYLFRKEGQNVTLSCEQNLNHDAMYWYRQDPGQGLRLIYYSQIVNDFQKGDIAEGYSVSREKKESFPLTVTSAQKNPTAFYLCASSPAGTEAFFGQGTRLTVV.

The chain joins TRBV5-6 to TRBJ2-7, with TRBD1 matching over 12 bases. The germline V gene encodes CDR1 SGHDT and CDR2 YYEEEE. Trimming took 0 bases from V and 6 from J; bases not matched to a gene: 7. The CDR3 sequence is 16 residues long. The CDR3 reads CASSLALGQGAAEQYF. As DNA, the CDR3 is TGTGCCAGCAGCTTGGCCTTGGGACAGGGGGCTGCCGAGCAGTACTTC.

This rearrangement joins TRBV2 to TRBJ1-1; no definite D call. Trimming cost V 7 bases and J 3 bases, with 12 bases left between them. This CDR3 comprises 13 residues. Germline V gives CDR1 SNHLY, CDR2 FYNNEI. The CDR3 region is CASTAFSYTEAFF. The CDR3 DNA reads TGTGCCAGCACCGCCTTTTCTTACACTGAAGCTTTCTTT. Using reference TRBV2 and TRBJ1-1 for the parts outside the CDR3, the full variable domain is EPEVTQTPSHQVTQMGQEVILRCVPISNHLYFYWYRQILGQKVEFLVSFYNNEISEKSEIFDDQFSVERPDGSNFTLKIRSTKLEDSAMYFCASTAFSYTEAFFGQGTRLTVV.

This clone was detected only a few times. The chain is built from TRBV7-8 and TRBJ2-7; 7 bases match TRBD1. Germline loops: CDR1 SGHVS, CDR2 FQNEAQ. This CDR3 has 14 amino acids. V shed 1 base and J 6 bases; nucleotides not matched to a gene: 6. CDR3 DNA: TGTGCCAGCAGCTTAGGACAGGGTTCTCTCGAGCAGTACTTC. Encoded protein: CASSLGQGSLEQYF. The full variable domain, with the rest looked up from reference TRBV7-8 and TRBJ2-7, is GAGVSQSPRYKVAKRGQDVALRCDPISGHVSLFWYQQALGQGPEFLTYFQNEAQLDKSGLPSDRFFAERPEGSVSTLKIQRTQQEDSAVYLCASSLGQGSLEQYFGPGTRLTVT.

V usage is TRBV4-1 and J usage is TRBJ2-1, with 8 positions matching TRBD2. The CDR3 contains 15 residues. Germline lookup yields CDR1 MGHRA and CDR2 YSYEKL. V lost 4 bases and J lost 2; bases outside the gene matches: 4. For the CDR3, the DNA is TGCGCCAGCAGCCCGCGGGGGGCCACCTACAATGAGCAGTTCTTC. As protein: CASSPRGATYNEQFF.

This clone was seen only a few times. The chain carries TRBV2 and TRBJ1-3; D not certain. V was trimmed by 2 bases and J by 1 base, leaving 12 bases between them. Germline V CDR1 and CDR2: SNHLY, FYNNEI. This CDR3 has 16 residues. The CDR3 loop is CASSESQTASGNTIYF. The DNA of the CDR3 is TGTGCCAGCAGTGAATCCCAGACTGCATCTGGAAACACCATATATTTT.

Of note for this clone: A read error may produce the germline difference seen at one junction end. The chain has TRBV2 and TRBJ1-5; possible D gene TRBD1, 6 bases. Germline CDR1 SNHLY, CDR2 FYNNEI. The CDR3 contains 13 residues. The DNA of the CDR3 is TGTGCCAGCAGGGTACGGGACAATAAGCCCCAGCATTTT. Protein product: CASRVRDNKPQHF.

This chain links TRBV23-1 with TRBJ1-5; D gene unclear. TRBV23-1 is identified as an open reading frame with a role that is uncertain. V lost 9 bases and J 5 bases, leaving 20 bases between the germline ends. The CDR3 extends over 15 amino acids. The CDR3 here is CARATAIPYYQPQHF. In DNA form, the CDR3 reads TGCGCCAGAGCTACAGCCATTCCATACTATCAGCCCCAGCATTTT.

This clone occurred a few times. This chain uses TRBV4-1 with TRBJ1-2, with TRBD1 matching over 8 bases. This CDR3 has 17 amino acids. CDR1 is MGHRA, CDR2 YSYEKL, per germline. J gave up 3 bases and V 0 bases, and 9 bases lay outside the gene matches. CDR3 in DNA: TGCGCCAGCAGCCAAGATCCCGGACAGGGTGGGCACTATGGCTACACCTTC. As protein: CASSQDPGQGGHYGYTF.

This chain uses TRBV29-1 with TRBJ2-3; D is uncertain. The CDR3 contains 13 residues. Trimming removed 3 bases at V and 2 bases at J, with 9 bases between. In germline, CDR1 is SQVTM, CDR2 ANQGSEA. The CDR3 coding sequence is TGCAGCGTTGATGGTGTTCCCACAGATACGCAGTATTTT. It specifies CSVDGVPTDTQYF.